This entry lists 9 T cell receptor beta chains sequenced from one sample in a study of shared clonotypes between healthy human individuals (TCRdb year 2020). The library was prepared using the immunoSEQ multiplex PCR assay. TCRdb mirrors the immuneACCESS table, restricted to in-frame sequences. Some clones are absent from its copies; in checked studies, under half trace to an unresolved V gene, and the reason for the others is unknown. The sample data list hundreds of thousands of clones, and around 73% of these were observed just once. The ten largest clones represent under 2% of the sample. Sequenced sample: memory CD4+ T cells sorted from blood. The sample's cell subset or site label, in plain terms: CD45RA-negative fraction. These receptors were collected from a woman aged 25 to 45 in good health.

This sequence joins TRBV6-1 and TRBJ1-5; maybe TRBD1 (6 bases). The CDR3 covers 13 residues. Germline assignment: CDR1 MNHNS and CDR2 SASEGT. Between the trimmed V and J ends, which lost 4 bases and 9 bases, there was a span of 13 bases. The CDR3: CASSGPGQMPQHF. In DNA form, the CDR3 reads TGTGCCAGCAGTGGACCGGGACAAATGCCCCAGCATTTT.

V usage is TRBV19 and J usage is TRBJ2-5; maybe TRBD2 (5 bases). This CDR3 has 15 residues. Germline V CDR1 and CDR2: LNHDA, SQIVND (reference sequence). The V and J ends lost 5 bases and 1 base respectively, with 14 bases between them. The CDR3 coding sequence is TGTGCCAGTAGTTCACCGAGCGGAATCCAAGAGACCCAGTACTTC. Translation: CASSSPSGIQETQYF.

As regards this clone: The identical CDR3 is also encoded by other nucleotide sequences in the sample. The V call is TRBV19, the J call TRBJ2-1; 8 bases align to TRBD1. After removal of 5 bases from V and 3 bases from J, the junction contained 6 bases not matched to a gene. Germline V lookup: CDR1 LNHDA, CDR2 SQIVND (reference sequence). This CDR3 region has 15 residues. The CDR3, as DNA: TGTGCCAGTAGTCGGACAGGGAGTAGCTACAATGAGCAGTTCTTC. Translating gives CASSRTGSSYNEQFF.

The J gene is TRBJ1-1, the V gene TRBV6-1, with 8 nucleotides matching TRBD1. Germline V gene lookup returns CDR1 MNHNS and CDR2 SASEGT. The V segment lost 1 base and the J segment 8 bases; nucleotides outside the gene matches: 6. CDR3 length: 14 residues. CDR3 loop: CASSEGQGAREAFF. The CDR3 DNA reads TGTGCCAGCAGTGAAGGGCAGGGGGCGCGGGAAGCTTTCTTT.

The J gene is TRBJ2-5, the V gene TRBV15; the D is unclear. The J call is in doubt because the DNA end fits TRBJ2-7 better. The CDR3 has 14 amino acids. Per germline, CDR1 LNHNV and CDR2 YYDKDF (reference sequence). The CDR3 DNA reads as TGTGCCACCAGCAGAGATCCCACCACCTACGAGCAGTACTTC. Translated: CATSRDPTTYEQYF.

This chain uses TRBV12-5 with TRBJ2-7, with D perhaps TRBD2 (5 bases). CDR1 LGHNT and CDR2 FRNRAP come from the germline V gene. The CDR3 length is 13 residues. Trimming removed 10 bases from V and 4 bases from J, with 17 bases in between. CDR3 sequence reads: CAMCEGVVYEQYF. The CDR3 DNA reads as TGTGCTATGTGTGAGGGCGTCGTATACGAGCAGTACTTC.

The CDR3 coding sequence is TGTGCCAGCAGACAAACTAGCGGGACGAGCTCTGGGGCCAACGTCCTGACTTTC. It is translated as CASRQTSGTSSGANVLTF. This chain uses TRBV19 with TRBJ2-6, with 10 bases fitting TRBD2. This CDR3 is built from 18 residues. J gave up 0 bases and V 9 bases, and 11 bases lay outside the gene matches. Germline loops: CDR1 LNHDA, CDR2 SQIVND (reference sequence).

V usage is TRBV25-1 and J usage is TRBJ2-3; tentative D call: TRBD2 (6 bases). This CDR3 spans 17 amino acids. Per the germline V gene, CDR1 is MGHDK and CDR2 is SYGVNS. Trimming removed 2 bases from V and 3 bases from J, with 18 bases in between. Written as DNA, the CDR3 is TGTGCCAGCAGTGAACCCATAGGTAGTGGGAGGACAGATACGCAGTATTTT. It specifies CASSEPIGSGRTDTQYF.

The rearrangement joins TRBV9 to TRBJ2-2; 7 bases are shared with TRBD2. Germline CDR1 is SGDLS and CDR2 is YYNGEE. This CDR3 comprises 14 residues. Trimming removed 5 bases from V and 5 bases from J; junction bases left unmatched: 6. CDR3 DNA sequence: TGTGCCAGCAGTGGAGCGGGATTGACCGGGGAGCTGTTTTTT. Protein sequence: CASSGAGLTGELFF.